This T cell receptor (beta chain) emerged from a study of T cell responses to AZD1222 COVID-19 vaccine. Profiling relied on immunoSEQ multiplex PCR, and the TCRdb table lists in-frame clones only, not all of them. The table lists 150,000 to 200,000 clones, approximately 92% of them singletons. The germline CDR1 and CDR2 sequences are MDHEN and SYDVKM. The CDR3 is 13 residues long. Trimming pared 6 bases from V and 7 bases from J, leaving 15 bases between. This clone appeared a few times. This receptor was identified in an adult who received the MenACWY meningococcal vaccine as a control. The chain carries TRBV28 and TRBJ1-2; D may be TRBD1 (5 bases). The sequencing here drew on peripheral blood, taken 28 days after the second dose of the MenACWY control vaccine. DNA of the CDR3: TGTGCCAGCAGAAATCAGGGCCAGGGTGGCTACACCTTC. As protein: CASRNQGQGGYTF.